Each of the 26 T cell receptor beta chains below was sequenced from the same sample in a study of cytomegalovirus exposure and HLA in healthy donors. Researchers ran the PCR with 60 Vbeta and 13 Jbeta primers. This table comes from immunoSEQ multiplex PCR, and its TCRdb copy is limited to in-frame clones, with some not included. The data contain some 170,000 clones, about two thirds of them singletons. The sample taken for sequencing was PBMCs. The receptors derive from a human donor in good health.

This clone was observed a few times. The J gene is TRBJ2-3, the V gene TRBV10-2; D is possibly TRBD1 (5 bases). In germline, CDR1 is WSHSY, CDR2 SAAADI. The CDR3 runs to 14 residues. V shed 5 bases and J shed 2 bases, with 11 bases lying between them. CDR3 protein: CASSMGLSTDTQYF. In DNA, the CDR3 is TGCGCCAGCAGTATGGGGCTATCCACAGATACGCAGTATTTT.

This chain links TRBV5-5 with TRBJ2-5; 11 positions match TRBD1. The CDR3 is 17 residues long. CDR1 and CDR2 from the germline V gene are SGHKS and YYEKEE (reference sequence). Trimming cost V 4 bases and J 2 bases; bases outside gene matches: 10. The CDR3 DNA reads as TGTGCCAGCAGCGCGCTCGGACAGGGGGCCCTTCAAGAGACCCAGTACTTC. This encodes CASSALGQGALQETQYF.

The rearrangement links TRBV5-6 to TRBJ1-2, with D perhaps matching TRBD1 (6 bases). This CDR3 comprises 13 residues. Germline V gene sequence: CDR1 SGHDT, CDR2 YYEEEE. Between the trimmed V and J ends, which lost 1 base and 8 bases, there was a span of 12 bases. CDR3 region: CASSLSQGFGYTF. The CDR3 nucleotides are TGTGCCAGCAGCTTGAGCCAGGGGTTCGGCTACACCTTC.

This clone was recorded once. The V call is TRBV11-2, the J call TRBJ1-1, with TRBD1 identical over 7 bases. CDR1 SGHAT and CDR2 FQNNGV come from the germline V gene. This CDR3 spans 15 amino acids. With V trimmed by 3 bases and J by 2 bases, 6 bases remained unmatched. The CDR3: CASSFSGQANTEAFF. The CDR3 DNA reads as TGTGCCAGCAGCTTCTCCGGACAGGCAAACACTGAAGCTTTCTTT. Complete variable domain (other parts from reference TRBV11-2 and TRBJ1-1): EAGVAQSPRYKIIEKRQSVAFWCNPISGHATLYWYQQILGQGPKLLIQFQNNGVVDDSQLPKDRFSAERLKGVDSTLKIQPAKLEDSAVYLCASSFSGQANTEAFFGQGTRLTVV.

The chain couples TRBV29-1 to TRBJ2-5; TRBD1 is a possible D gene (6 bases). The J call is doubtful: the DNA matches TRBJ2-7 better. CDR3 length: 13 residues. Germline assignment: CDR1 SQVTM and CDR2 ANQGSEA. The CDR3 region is CSVADSSSYEQYF. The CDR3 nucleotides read TGCAGCGTCGCGGACAGCAGCTCCTACGAGCAGTACTTC.

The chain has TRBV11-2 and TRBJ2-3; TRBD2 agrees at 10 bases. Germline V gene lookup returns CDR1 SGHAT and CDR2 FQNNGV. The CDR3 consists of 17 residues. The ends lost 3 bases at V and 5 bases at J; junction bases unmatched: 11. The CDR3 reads CASSFSKRGGREDTQYF. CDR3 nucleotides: TGTGCCAGCAGCTTCTCCAAGCGGGGGGGCCGCGAAGATACGCAGTATTTT.

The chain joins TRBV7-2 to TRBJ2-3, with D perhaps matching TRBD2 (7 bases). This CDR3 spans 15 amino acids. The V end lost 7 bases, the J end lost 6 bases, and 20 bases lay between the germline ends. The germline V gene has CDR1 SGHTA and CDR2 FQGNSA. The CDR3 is CASTPLRGGADTQYF. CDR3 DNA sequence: TGTGCCAGCACCCCCCTCAGAGGGGGGGCGGATACGCAGTATTTT.

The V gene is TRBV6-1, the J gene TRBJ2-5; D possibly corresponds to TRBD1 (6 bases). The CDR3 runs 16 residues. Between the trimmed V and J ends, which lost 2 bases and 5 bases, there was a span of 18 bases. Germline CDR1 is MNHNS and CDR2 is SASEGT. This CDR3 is CASSERVGGRFETQYF. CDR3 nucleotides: TGTGCCAGCAGTGAAAGGGTAGGGGGTAGGTTTGAGACCCAGTACTTC.

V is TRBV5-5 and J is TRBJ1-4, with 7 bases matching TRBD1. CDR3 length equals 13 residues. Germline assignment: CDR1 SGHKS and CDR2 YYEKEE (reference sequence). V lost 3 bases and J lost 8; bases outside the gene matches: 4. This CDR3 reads CASSYRGYEKLFF. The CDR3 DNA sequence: TGTGCCAGCAGCTACAGGGGCTACGAAAAACTGTTTTTT.

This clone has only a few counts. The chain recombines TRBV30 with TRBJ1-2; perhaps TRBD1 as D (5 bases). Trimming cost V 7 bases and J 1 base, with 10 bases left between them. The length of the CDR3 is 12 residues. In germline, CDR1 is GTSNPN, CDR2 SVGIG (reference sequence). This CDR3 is CALQADNYGYTF. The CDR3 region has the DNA TGTGCCTTACAGGCCGATAACTATGGCTACACCTTC.

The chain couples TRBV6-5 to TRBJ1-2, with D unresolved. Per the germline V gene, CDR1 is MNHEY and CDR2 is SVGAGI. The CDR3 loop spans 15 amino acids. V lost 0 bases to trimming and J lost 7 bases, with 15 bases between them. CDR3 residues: CASSYSVWGEGGYTF. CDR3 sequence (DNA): TGTGCCAGCAGTTACTCTGTTTGGGGAGAAGGTGGCTACACCTTC.

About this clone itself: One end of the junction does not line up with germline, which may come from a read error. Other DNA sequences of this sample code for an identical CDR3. This chain's CDR3 is CASSLRAGTEAFF. In DNA, the CDR3 is TGTGCTAGCAGCCTAAGGGCGGGGACTGAAGCTTTCTTT. This chain joins TRBV7-6 and TRBJ1-1; unclear D gene. Per the germline V gene, CDR1 is SGHVS and CDR2 is FNYEAQ. This CDR3 region has 13 residues.

The CDR3 region has the DNA TGTGCCAGCAGCCAAGATCGGAGTCCTGGGGCCAACGTCCTGACTTTC. Translated, it gives CASSQDRSPGANVLTF. This chain connects TRBV14 to TRBJ2-6; D is undetermined. Germline V CDR1 and CDR2: SGHDN, FVKESK. V dropped 0 bases and J dropped 2 bases, with 8 bases sitting between them. The CDR3 totals 16 residues.

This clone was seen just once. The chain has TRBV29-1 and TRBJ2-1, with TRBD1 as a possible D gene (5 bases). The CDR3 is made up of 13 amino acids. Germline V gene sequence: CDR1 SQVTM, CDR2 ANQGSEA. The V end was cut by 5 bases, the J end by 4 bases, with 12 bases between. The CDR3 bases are TGCAGCGTTAGGGGCCATGGATACAATGAGCAGTTCTTC. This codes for CSVRGHGYNEQFF.

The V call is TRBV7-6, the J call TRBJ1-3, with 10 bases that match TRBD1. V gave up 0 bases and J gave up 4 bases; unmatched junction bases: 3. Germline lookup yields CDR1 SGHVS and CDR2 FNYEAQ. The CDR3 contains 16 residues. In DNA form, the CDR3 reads TGTGCCAGCAGCTTAGCGGGGACAGGGGCAGGAAACACCATATATTTT. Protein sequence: CASSLAGTGAGNTIYF.

CDR3 nucleotides: TGCGCCAGCAGCCAAAAACAGGGGCCCAGCGGGACTGAAGCTTTCTTT. Its protein is CASSQKQGPSGTEAFF. The chain couples TRBV4-1 to TRBJ1-1, with 7 positions matching TRBD1. The trim removed 2 bases at V and 5 bases at J, leaving 11 bases unmatched. CDR1 and CDR2 from the germline V gene are MGHRA and YSYEKL. The CDR3 has 16 residues.

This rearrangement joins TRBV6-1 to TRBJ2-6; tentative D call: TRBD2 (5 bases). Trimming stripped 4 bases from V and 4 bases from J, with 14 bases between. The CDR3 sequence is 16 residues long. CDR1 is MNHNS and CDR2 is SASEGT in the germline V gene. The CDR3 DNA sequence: TGTGCCAGCAGTGCCCTCGCGGACTCAGGGGCCAACGTCCTGACTTTC. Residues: CASSALADSGANVLTF.

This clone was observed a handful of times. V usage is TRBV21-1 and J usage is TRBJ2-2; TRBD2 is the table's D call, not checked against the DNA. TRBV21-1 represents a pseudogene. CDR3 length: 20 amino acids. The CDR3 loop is CASSKGRDNSGTSGPGELFF. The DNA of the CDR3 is TGTGCCAGCAGCAAAGGCCGGGACAACTCTGGGACTAGCGGTCCCGGGGAGCTGTTTTTT.

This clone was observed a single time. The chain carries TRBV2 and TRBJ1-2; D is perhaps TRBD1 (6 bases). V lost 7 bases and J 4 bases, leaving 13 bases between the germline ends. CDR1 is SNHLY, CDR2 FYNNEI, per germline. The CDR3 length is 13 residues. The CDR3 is CASTETGSYGYTF. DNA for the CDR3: TGTGCCAGCACGGAGACAGGCTCCTATGGCTACACCTTC.

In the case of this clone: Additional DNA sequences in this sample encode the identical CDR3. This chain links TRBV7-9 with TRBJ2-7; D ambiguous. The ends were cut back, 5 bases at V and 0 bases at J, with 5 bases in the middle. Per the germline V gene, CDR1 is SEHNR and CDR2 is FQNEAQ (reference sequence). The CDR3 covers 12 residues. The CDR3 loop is CASSRSSYEQYF. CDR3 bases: TGTGCCAGCAGCCGTAGCTCCTACGAGCAGTACTTC.

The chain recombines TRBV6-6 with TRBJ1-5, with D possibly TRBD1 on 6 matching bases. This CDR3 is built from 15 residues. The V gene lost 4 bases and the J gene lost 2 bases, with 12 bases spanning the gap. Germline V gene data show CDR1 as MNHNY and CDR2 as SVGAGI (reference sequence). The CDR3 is CASSSSGAGNQPQHF. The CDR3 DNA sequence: TGTGCCAGCAGTTCCTCAGGGGCGGGCAATCAGCCCCAGCATTTT.

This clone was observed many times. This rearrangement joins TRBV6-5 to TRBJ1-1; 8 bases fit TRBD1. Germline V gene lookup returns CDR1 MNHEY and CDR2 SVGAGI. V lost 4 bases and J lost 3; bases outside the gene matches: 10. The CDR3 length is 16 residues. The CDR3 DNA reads TGTGCCAGCAGTTCCCAGACAGGGGCCCTGGACACTGAAGCTTTCTTT. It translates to CASSSQTGALDTEAFF.

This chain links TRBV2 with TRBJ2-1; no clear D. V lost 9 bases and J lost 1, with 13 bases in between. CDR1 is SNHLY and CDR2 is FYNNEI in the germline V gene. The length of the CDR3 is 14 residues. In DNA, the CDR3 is TGTGCCAGTAAACGGTACGGTTCCTACAATGAGCAGTTCTTC. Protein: CASKRYGSYNEQFF.

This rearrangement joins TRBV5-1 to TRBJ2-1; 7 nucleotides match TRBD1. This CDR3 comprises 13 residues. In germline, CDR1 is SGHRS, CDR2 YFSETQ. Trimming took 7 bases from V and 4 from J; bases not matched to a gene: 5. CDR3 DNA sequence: TGCGCCAGCGCACGACAGGGATACAATGAGCAGTTCTTC. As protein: CASARQGYNEQFF. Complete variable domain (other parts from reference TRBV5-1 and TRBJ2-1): KAGVTQTPRYLIKTRGQQVTLSCSPISGHRSVSWYQQTPGQGLQFLFEYFSETQRNKGNFPGRFSGRQFSNSRSEMNVSTLELGDSALYLCASARQGYNEQFFGPGTRLTVL.

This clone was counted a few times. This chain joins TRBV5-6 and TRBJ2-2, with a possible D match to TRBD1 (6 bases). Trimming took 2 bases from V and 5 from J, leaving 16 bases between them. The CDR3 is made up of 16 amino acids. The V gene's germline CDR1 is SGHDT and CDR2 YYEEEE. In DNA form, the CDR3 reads TGTGCCAGCAGCTTAATACAGGGCTCACTTACCGGGGAGCTGTTTTTT. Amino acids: CASSLIQGSLTGELFF.

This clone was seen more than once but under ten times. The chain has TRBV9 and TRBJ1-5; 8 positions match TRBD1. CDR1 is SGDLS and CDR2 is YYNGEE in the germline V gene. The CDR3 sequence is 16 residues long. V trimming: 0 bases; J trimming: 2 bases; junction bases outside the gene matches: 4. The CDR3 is CASSVDHRGGNQPQHF. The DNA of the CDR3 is TGTGCCAGCAGCGTAGATCACAGGGGGGGCAATCAGCCCCAGCATTTT.